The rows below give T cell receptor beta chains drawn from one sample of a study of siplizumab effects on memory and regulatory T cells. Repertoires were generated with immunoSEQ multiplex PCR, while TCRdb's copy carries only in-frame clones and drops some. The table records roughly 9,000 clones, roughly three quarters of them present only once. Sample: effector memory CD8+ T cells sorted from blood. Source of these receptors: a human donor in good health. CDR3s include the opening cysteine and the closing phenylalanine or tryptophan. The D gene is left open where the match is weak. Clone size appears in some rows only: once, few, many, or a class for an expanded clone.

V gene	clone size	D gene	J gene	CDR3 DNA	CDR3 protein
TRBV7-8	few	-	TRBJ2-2	TGTGCCAGCAGCTATGGGACCGGGGAGCTGTTTTTT	CASSYGTGELFF
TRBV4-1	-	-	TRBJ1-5	TGCGCCAGCAGCCAGGCCCCCAGGGGCCCGTGGCCCCAGCATTTT	CASSQAPRGPWPQHF
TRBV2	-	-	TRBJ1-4	TGTGCCAGCAGTGCGCCATCGGCCCATAATGAAAAACTGTTTTTT	CASSAPSAHNEKLFF
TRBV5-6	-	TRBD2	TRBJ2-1	TGTGCCAGCAGCGGGGGACTAGCGTTCTACAATGAGCAGTTCTTC	CASSGGLAFYNEQFF
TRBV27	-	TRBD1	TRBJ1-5	TGTGCCAGCGGACAGGGATTCGGCAATCAGCCCCAGCATTTT	CASGQGFGNQPQHF
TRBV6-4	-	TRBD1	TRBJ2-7	TGTGCCAGCAGTTCGGCAGGGGGCTACGAGCAGTACTTC	CASSSAGGYEQYF
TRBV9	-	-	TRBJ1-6	TGTGCCAGCAGCGTAGGGACAGCCTCGAGGGATTCACCCCTCCACTTT	CASSVGTASRDSPLHF
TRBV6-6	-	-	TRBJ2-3	TGTGCCAGCAGTTACCGTAGCACAGATACGCAGTATTTT	CASSYRSTDTQYF
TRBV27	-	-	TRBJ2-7	TGTGCCAGCAGTCCATCTTATGGCCAGGGTCTCGGCGAGCAGTACTTC	CASSPSYGQGLGEQYF
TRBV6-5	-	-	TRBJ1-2	TGTGCCAGCACCCTCGACGGCTATGGCTACACCTTC	CASTLDGYGYTF
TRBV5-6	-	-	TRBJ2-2	TGTGCCAGCAGCTTGGTAGGCCAGATCACCGGGGAGCTGTTTTTT	CASSLVGQITGELFF
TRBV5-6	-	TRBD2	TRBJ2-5	TGTGCCAGCAGCTTCCCTCAGCGGGGGGGCCATCAAGAGACCCAGTACTTC	CASSFPQRGGHQETQYF
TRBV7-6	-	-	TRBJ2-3	TGTGCCAGCAGCTTAGTCAGGGCCACAGATACGCAGTATTTT	CASSLVRATDTQYF
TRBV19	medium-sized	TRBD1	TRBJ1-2	TGTGCCAGTAGTATAGATTCGCAGGGGGCTGAGGGCTACACCTTC	CASSIDSQGAEGYTF
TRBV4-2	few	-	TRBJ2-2	TGTGCCAGCAGCCAAGCTCGACGGGAGCACACCGGGGAGCTGTTTTTT	CASSQARREHTGELFF
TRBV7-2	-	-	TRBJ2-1	TGTGCCAGCAGTCTAACAGCGTTGAGGTCCTACAATGAGCAGTTCTTC	CASSLTALRSYNEQFF
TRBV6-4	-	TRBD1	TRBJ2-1	TGTGCCAGCAGTCTGGACGGATCAACAGGGGATGAGCAGTTCTTC	CASSLDGSTGDEQFF
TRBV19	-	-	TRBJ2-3	TGTGCCAGTAGTATAGGGCTATCGACAGAACCTAGCACAGATACGCAGTATTTT	CASSIGLSTEPSTDTQYF
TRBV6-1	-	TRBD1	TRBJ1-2	TGTGCCAGCAGTGAACCCCCCGACAGGGTACTTGACTATGGCTACACCTTC	CASSEPPDRVLDYGYTF
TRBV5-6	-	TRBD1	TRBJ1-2	TGTGCCAGCAGCTTGGGGACAGGGACTAACTATGGCTACACCTTC	CASSLGTGTNYGYTF
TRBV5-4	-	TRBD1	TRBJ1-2	TGTGCCAGCAGCGGATACAGGGGGCTGAACTATGGCTACACCTTC	CASSGYRGLNYGYTF
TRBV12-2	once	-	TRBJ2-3	TGTGCAAGTCGGCGGACTAGCGGGAGCCCTCCAGATACGCAGTATTTT	CASRRTSGSPPDTQYF
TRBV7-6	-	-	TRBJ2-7	TGTGCCAGCAGCTTAAGCGACGGATACGAGCAGTACTTC	CASSLSDGYEQYF
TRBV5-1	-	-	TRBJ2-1	TGCGCCAGCAGCTTGGCCGGGGATACCTCCTACAATGAGCAGTTCTTC	CASSLAGDTSYNEQFF
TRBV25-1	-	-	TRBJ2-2	TGTGCCAGCAGTGAGCCTACCGATTCCGGGGAGCTGTTTTTT	CASSEPTDSGELFF
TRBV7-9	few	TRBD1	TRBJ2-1	TGTGCCAGCAGCTCTTACAGGGGGAATGAGCAGTTCTTC	CASSSYRGNEQFF
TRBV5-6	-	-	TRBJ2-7	TGTGCCAGCAGCCCGGGTGGGATCTACGAGCAGTACTTC	CASSPGGIYEQYF
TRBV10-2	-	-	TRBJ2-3	TGCGCCAGCAGTGAAGGGTGGGGCTGGGGAGGTACGCAGTATTTT	CASSEGWGWGGTQYF
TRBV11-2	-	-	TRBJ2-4	TGTGCCAGCAGCCCAGAAACCGGACAGAACATTCAGTACTTC	CASSPETGQNIQYF
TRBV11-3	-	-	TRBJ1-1	TGTGCCAGCAGCTTAGGGTCTGGCGCGGGACAACTAATCATGAACACTGAAGCTTTCTTT	CASSLGSGAGQLIMNTEAFF
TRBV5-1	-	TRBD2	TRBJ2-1	TGCGCCAGCAGCTTCCGGATAGCGGGTAACAATGAGCAGTTCTTC	CASSFRIAGNNEQFF
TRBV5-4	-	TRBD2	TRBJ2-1	TGTGCCAGCAGTTTTGGACGGGGGGGCAATGAGCAGTTCTTC	CASSFGRGGNEQFF
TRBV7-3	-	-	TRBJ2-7	TGTGCCAGCAGCTTGGGCCGGAGCTCCTACGAGCAGTACTTC	CASSLGRSSYEQYF
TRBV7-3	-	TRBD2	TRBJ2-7	TGTGCCAGCAGCCGCTGGGCGGGAGAAGAGCAGTACTTC	CASSRWAGEEQYF
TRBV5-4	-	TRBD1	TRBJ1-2	TGTGCCAGCAGCTTCGGGACAGAGGGCGGCTACACCTTC	CASSFGTEGGYTF
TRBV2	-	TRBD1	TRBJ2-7	TGTGCCAGCAGAGGGACAGGGGAATATTCCTACGAGCAGTACTTC	CASRGTGEYSYEQYF
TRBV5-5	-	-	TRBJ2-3	TGTGCCAGCAGCTCCCTCGCCGATACGCAGTATTTT	CASSSLADTQYF
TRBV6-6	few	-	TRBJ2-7	TGTGCCAGCAGTTACTCGGGGGGCGCACGGGACGAGCAGTACTTC	CASSYSGGARDEQYF
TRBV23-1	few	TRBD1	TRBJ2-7	TGCGCCAGCAGTCAGTTTCATCAGGGACAGGGGACCTACGAGCAGTACTTC	CASSQFHQGQGTYEQYF
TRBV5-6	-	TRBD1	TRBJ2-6	TGTGCCAGCGAGGGCGCAGGGGGCCATAGGTCTGGGGCCAACGTCCTGACTTTC	CASEGAGGHRSGANVLTF
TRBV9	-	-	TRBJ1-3	TGTGCCAGCAGCCCCCCGGGGCAGGGGAGTAGGAACACCATATATTTT	CASSPPGQGSRNTIYF
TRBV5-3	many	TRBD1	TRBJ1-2	TGTGCCAGCAGCTACAGCGCCGGGACAGCTTATGGCTACACCTTC	CASSYSAGTAYGYTF
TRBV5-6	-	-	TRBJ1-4	TGTGCCAGCAGCTGGACCCGCGGCATGGGGGAAAAACTGTTTTTT	CASSWTRGMGEKLFF
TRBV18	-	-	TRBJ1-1	TGTGCCAGCTCACCATGGCAGGAGGACACTGAAGCTTTCTTT	CASSPWQEDTEAFF
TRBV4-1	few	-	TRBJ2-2	TGCGCCAGCAGCCAGTCGAACACCGGGGAGCTGTTTTTT	CASSQSNTGELFF
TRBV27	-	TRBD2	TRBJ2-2	TGTGCCAGCAGTCCTATCTTAGAAGCGGGAGTTCCCGGGGAGCTGTTTTTT	CASSPILEAGVPGELFF
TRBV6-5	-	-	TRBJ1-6	TGTGCCAGCAGTTACTCGAGTCCAGGACCCAATTCACCCCTCCACTTT	CASSYSSPGPNSPLHF
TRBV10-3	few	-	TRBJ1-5	TGTGCCATCAGTGTTCAGGACGGGCAGCCCCAGCATTTT	CAISVQDGQPQHF
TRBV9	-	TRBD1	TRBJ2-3	TGTGCCAGCAGCGTAGCTGGACAGGGCTCAGATACGCAGTATTTT	CASSVAGQGSDTQYF
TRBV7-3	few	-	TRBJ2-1	TGTGCCAGCAGCTTCGGGAATGAGCAGTTCTTC	CASSFGNEQFF
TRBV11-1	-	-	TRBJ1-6	TGTGCCAGCAGCGTACCATTTTCGGGTAGCTCCTATAATTCACCCCTCCACTTT	CASSVPFSGSSYNSPLHF
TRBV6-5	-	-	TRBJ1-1	TGTGCCAGCAGTTACTCGCGGGGGAACCCTGAAGCTTTCTTT	CASSYSRGNPEAFF